This T cell receptor beta chain stems from a study of cytotoxic CD8 clonotypes in ibrutinib-treated CLL. The protocol was immunoSEQ multiplex PCR, while the TCRdb copy is restricted to in-frame clones and leaves out a portion. The sample records fewer than 25,000 clones, under 80% being singletons. CDR1 is SEHNR, CDR2 FQNEAQ, per germline (reference sequence). Unmatched junction bases numbered 11, after V lost 6 bases and J lost 3 bases. The CDR3 has 16 residues. The clonotype originates from a human donor with chronic lymphocytic leukemia. V gene TRBV7-9 combines with J gene TRBJ2-7, with 10 bases lining up with TRBD1. The sequencing here drew on PBMCs, taken before ibrutinib treatment. CDR3 amino acids: CASSPTRQGAYYEQYF. For the CDR3, the DNA is TGTGCCAGCAGTCCGACAAGACAGGGGGCGTACTACGAGCAGTACTTC.